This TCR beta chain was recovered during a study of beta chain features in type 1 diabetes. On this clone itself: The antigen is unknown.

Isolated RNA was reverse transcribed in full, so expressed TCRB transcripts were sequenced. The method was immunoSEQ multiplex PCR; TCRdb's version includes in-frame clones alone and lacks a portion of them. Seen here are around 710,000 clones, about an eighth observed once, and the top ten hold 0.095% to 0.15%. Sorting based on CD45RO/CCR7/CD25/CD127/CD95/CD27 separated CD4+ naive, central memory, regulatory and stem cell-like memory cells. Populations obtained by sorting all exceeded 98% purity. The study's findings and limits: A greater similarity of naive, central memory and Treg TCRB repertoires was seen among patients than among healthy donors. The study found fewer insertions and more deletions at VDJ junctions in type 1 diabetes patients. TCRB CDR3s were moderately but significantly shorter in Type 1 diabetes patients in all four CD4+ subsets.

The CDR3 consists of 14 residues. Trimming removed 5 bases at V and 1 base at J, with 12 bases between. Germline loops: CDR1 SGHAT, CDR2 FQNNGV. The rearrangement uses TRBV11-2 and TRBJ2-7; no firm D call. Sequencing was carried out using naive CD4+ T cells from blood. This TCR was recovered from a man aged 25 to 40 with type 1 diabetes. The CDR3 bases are TGTGCCAGCAGCGGAGCAGTATTTTCCTACGAGCAGTACTTC. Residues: CASSGAVFSYEQYF.